The clone carrying this T cell receptor (beta chain) has a handful of counts. Its antigen is as yet unknown. These data come from a study of response to subunit inactivated influenza vaccine. Notes on the study in general: Authors suggested few new T cells are recruited by each seasonal influenza vaccination.

TCRdb re-analysed the RT-PCR reads in MiXCR, keeping a single row per CDR3 protein. Among under 950,000 distinct CDR3 sequences listed, about 20% were seen once. Germline CDR1 and CDR2: SGHTA and FQGNSA. CDR3 length: 12 residues. V shed 6 bases and J shed 6 bases, with 9 bases lying between them. Material: PBMCs from blood, obtained 5 days after vaccination. The chain employs TRBV7-2 and TRBJ1-5; TRBD1 is a possible D gene (6 bases). The clonotype was recovered from a man aged 50 to 60 who received an inactivated influenza vaccine. CDR3 sequence: CASRKGGQPQHF. CDR3 DNA sequence: TGTGCCAGCAGAAAGGGGGGTCAGCCCCAGCATTTT.